This TCR beta chain was documented in a study of cytomegalovirus exposure and HLA in healthy donors. Concerning this clone itself: The antigen is undetermined.

Trimming shortened V by 3 bases and J by 11 bases, and 15 bases separated the two germline ends. The CDR3 sequence is 13 residues long. Looked up from germline, CDR1 is SGHAT and CDR2 is FQNNGV. Findings and caveats of the study: A few V segments could not be told apart, such as TRBV6-2 and TRBV6-3, and were left out.

Primers included in the PCR were 60 Vbeta and 13 Jbeta primers. Clones were read by immunoSEQ multiplex PCR, and TCRdb kept only the in-frame ones, dropping some. The top ten hold approximately 6% of the sample, which has around 180,000 clones, approximately 84% seen once. The clonotype comes from a woman aged 25-40 years in good health and CMV-seropositive. The sample was PBMCs. This chain links TRBV11-2 with TRBJ2-3, with D hard to call. DNA of the CDR3: TGTGCCAGCAGCTTTGAGTCGTGTGTCGTGCAGTATTTT. This encodes CASSFESCVVQYF.